The 16 T cell receptor beta chains below were found in one sample sequenced in a study of cytomegalovirus exposure and HLA in healthy donors. Vbeta (60) and Jbeta (13) primers were used in the PCR. Some clones are missing from TCRdb's copy, which holds only in-frame ones; the method was immunoSEQ multiplex PCR. Of roughly 190,000 clones listed, over 60% are singletons. Sequenced material: PBMCs. Receptors were obtained from a woman in her forties in good health and CMV-seronegative.

The chain links TRBV7-8 to TRBJ2-2; no definite D call. Trimming left V 3 bases short and J 1 base short, with 6 bases between. The CDR3 has 14 residues. Germline CDR1 SGHVS, CDR2 FQNEAQ. This CDR3 reads CASSLRQNTGELFF. Written as DNA, the CDR3 is TGTGCCAGCAGCTTGAGACAGAACACCGGGGAGCTGTTTTTT.

The chain couples TRBV5-1 to TRBJ2-3; weak D call: TRBD2 (6 bases). The V gene lost 0 bases and the J gene lost 6 bases, with 11 bases spanning the gap. The V gene's germline CDR1 is SGHRS and CDR2 YFSETQ. The CDR3 is made up of 14 amino acids. CDR3 nucleotides: TGCGCCAGCAGCTTGGGACCTGGAGGGGATACGCAGTATTTT. Translated: CASSLGPGGDTQYF. Full variable domain (rest looked up from reference TRBV5-1 and TRBJ2-3): KAGVTQTPRYLIKTRGQQVTLSCSPISGHRSVSWYQQTPGQGLQFLFEYFSETQRNKGNFPGRFSGRQFSNSRSEMNVSTLELGDSALYLCASSLGPGGDTQYFGPGTRLTVL.

The rearrangement links TRBV2 to TRBJ2-5; 7 bases line up with TRBD1. CDR1 is SNHLY, CDR2 FYNNEI, per germline. The V gene end was trimmed by 2 bases and the J gene end by 3 bases; junction bases not matched to a gene: 0. CDR3 size: 13 residues. The CDR3 DNA follows: TGTGCCAGCAGTGAACAGGGGGAAGAGACCCAGTACTTC. Translation gives CASSEQGEETQYF.

The rearrangement joins TRBV10-3 to TRBJ1-2; D is possibly TRBD1 (5 bases). The length of the CDR3 is 13 residues. CDR1 and CDR2 from the germline V gene are ENHRY and SYGVKD. V lost 3 bases, J lost 3 bases, and 8 bases lay in between. CDR3: CAISETGDYGYTF. CDR3 sequence (DNA): TGTGCCATCAGTGAAACGGGGGACTATGGCTACACCTTC.

The chain combines TRBV7-3 with TRBJ2-1, with D perhaps matching TRBD2 (5 bases). Germline V lookup: CDR1 SGHTA, CDR2 FQGTGA. The V end lost 1 base, the J end lost 5 bases, and 12 bases lay between the germline ends. The CDR3 has 15 residues. DNA of the CDR3: TGTGCCAGCAGCTTAAGGGTAGGACTCGACAATGAGCAGTTCTTC. This gives the protein CASSLRVGLDNEQFF.

This chain connects TRBV29-1 to TRBJ1-3; unclear D gene. The CDR3 runs to 13 residues. Looked up from germline, CDR1 is SQVTM and CDR2 is ANQGSEA. V was shortened by 4 bases and J by 2 bases, with 9 bases between the two germline ends. Written as DNA, the CDR3 is TGCAGCGTTGGGTATTCGGCTGGAAACACCATATATTTT. This translates into CSVGYSAGNTIYF.

J is TRBJ2-2 and V is TRBV6-1; tentatively, D is TRBD2 (6 bases). From germline, CDR1 is MNHNS and CDR2 SASEGT. The CDR3 sequence is 15 residues long. Trimming took 5 bases from V and 4 from J, leaving 14 bases between them. The CDR3: CASSRTTSSTGELFF. The DNA for the CDR3 is TGTGCCAGCAGTAGAACCACTAGCTCCACCGGGGAGCTGTTTTTT.

The chain employs TRBV4-1 and TRBJ2-3; 9 nucleotides agree with TRBD2. The CDR3 loop spans 17 amino acids. V lost 0 bases, J lost 2 bases, and 6 bases stayed unmatched. Germline CDR1 and CDR2: MGHRA and YSYEKL. The DNA of the CDR3 is TGCGCCAGCAGCCAAGATGGAGCTAGCGGGACCACAGATACGCAGTATTTT. Translated, it gives CASSQDGASGTTDTQYF.

On this clone itself: One junction end disagrees with the germline gene, perhaps due to a read error. The chain joins TRBV7-9 to TRBJ1-4, with 7 bases that match TRBD1. Germline V CDR1 and CDR2: SEHNR, FQNEAQ (reference sequence). The CDR3 runs to 15 residues. The CDR3 sequence: CSSSLERQGGGKLFF. The DNA for the CDR3 is TGTTCCAGCAGCTTAGAACGGCAGGGGGGAGGAAAACTGTTTTTT.

This clone was seen once. This chain joins TRBV11-3 and TRBJ1-1; 7 bases agree with TRBD1. The CDR3 length is 13 residues. CDR1 is SGHNT and CDR2 is YENEEA in the germline V gene. J was trimmed by 10 bases and V by 8 bases; bases with no gene match: 13. In DNA form, the CDR3 reads TGTGCCAGCGCAACCTCAGGACAGGTGGGAGCTTTCTTT. Translated, it gives CASATSGQVGAFF.

This clone was seen more than once but under ten times. J is TRBJ2-7 and V is TRBV7-8; 11 positions agree with TRBD2. The germline V gene encodes CDR1 SGHVS and CDR2 FQNEAQ. The CDR3 runs to 17 residues. Trimming at V came to 5 bases and at J to 0 bases, leaving 9 bases not matched to a gene. CDR3 region: CASSTGLAGLSSYEQYV. In DNA form, the CDR3 reads TGTGCCAGCAGCACAGGACTAGCGGGCTTAAGCTCCTACGAGCAGTACGTC.

The chain has TRBV5-6 and TRBJ1-2; TRBD1 matches at 9 bases. Germline CDR1 and CDR2: SGHDT and YYEEEE. Losses at the gene ends were 3 bases for V and 6 bases for J; bases not matched to a gene: 15. The CDR3 runs to 17 residues. The DNA of the CDR3 is TGTGCCAGCAGCTCCCCGGGACAGGGTCTGTACGAGGATGGCTACACCTTC. Translated, it gives CASSSPGQGLYEDGYTF.

J is TRBJ2-3 and V is TRBV5-5; 7 bases fit TRBD1. V gave up 2 bases and J gave up 6 bases; unmatched junction bases: 6. This CDR3 contains 14 residues. Per the germline V gene, CDR1 is SGHKS and CDR2 is YYEKEE (reference sequence). The CDR3 nucleotides are TGTGCCAGCAGCTTAGAGGGGGCCAGGGATACGCAGTATTTT. Protein sequence: CASSLEGARDTQYF.

J is TRBJ1-3 and V is TRBV18; 10 bases agree with TRBD1. V shed 4 bases and J 2 bases; nucleotides not matched to a gene: 5. Per germline, CDR1 KGHSH and CDR2 LQKENI. The CDR3 extends over 16 amino acids. This CDR3 is CASSRDRGWTGNTIYF. DNA of the CDR3: TGTGCCAGCTCACGGGACAGGGGTTGGACTGGAAACACCATATATTTT.

This clone was counted only a few times. The rearrangement joins TRBV19 to TRBJ2-7; 9 nucleotides match TRBD2. This CDR3 contains 14 residues. V lost 9 bases, J lost 7 bases, and 13 bases stayed unmatched. Germline V gives CDR1 LNHDA, CDR2 SQIVND (reference sequence). CDR3 DNA sequence: TGTGCCAGGGATCTCGGGCTAGCGGGACATGAGCAGTACTTC. Translating gives CARDLGLAGHEQYF.

This chain connects TRBV7-2 to TRBJ1-1; D remains unclear. The germline CDR1 and CDR2 sequences are SGHTA and FQGNSA. This CDR3 has 13 residues. V lost 1 base, J lost 6 bases, and 9 bases lay in between. The CDR3 here is CASSLVPQAEAFF. The CDR3, as DNA: TGTGCCAGCAGCTTAGTCCCCCAGGCTGAAGCTTTCTTT.